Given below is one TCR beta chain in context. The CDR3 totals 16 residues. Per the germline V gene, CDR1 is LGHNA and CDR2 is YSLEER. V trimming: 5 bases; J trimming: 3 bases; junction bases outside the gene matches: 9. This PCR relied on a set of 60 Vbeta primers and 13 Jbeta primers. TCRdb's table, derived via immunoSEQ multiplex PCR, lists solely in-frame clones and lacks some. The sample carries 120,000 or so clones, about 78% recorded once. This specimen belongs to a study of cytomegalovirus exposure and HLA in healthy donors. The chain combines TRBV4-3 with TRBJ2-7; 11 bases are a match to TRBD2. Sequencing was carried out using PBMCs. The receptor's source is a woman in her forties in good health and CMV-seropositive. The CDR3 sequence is CASSGNTGTSGYEQYF. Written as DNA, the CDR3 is TGCGCCAGCAGCGGAAACACCGGGACTAGCGGCTACGAGCAGTACTTC.